This is a list of T cell receptor beta chains from one sample in a study of cytomegalovirus exposure and HLA in healthy donors. The data were produced by immunoSEQ multiplex PCR, yet TCRdb's version contains in-frame clones alone and is incomplete. In the table there are roughly 100,000 clones, around 79% of which are singletons. Specimen: PBMCs. These receptors all come from a man aged 45-60 years in good health and CMV-seropositive. Both conserved end residues are part of each CDR3. Fields, in order: clone size, J gene, D gene, V gene, CDR3 length, CDR3 protein, CDR3 DNA. D genes are given only for firm matches. Size tells how often a clone was seen (once, few, many) or the class of an expanded clone, and some rows leave it out.

abundance: NA; j_gene: TRBJ2-7; d_gene: NA; v_gene: TRBV7-2; len: 14; CDR3aa: CASSFGQKGYEQYF; CDR3nt: TGTGCCAGCAGCTTTGGGCAGAAGGGGTACGAGCAGTACTTC
abundance: NA; j_gene: TRBJ1-5; d_gene: NA; v_gene: TRBV30; len: 14; CDR3aa: CAWSVRGNNQPQHF; CDR3nt: TGTGCCTGGAGTGTAAGGGGGAACAATCAGCCCCAGCATTTT
abundance: once; j_gene: TRBJ2-1; d_gene: NA; v_gene: TRBV19; len: 14; CDR3aa: CASSMEVTYNEQFF; CDR3nt: TGTGCCAGTAGTATGGAGGTCACTTACAATGAGCAGTTCTTC
abundance: NA; j_gene: TRBJ2-5; d_gene: TRBD1; v_gene: TRBV2; len: 15; CDR3aa: CASSEQTGHQETQYF; CDR3nt: TGTGCCAGCAGTGAACAGACAGGGCACCAAGAGACCCAGTACTTC
abundance: few; j_gene: TRBJ2-5; d_gene: NA; v_gene: TRBV19; len: 15; CDR3aa: CASTRRGIPQEAQYF; CDR3nt: TGTGCCAGTACAAGACGGGGGATTCCTCAAGAGGCCCAGTACTTC
abundance: NA; j_gene: TRBJ1-2; d_gene: NA; v_gene: TRBV5-3; len: 11; CDR3aa: CARSARNGYTF; CDR3nt: TGTGCCAGAAGCGCCAGAAATGGCTACACCTTC
abundance: NA; j_gene: TRBJ2-7; d_gene: TRBD1; v_gene: TRBV29-1; len: 14; CDR3aa: CSVVRGQGSYEQYF; CDR3nt: TGCAGCGTTGTGAGGGGACAGGGTTCCTACGAGCAGTACTTC
abundance: NA; j_gene: TRBJ2-1; d_gene: NA; v_gene: TRBV7-8; len: 12; CDR3aa: CASSPTVGEQFF; CDR3nt: TGTGCCAGCAGCCCAACTGTCGGGGAGCAGTTCTTC
abundance: once; j_gene: TRBJ1-4; d_gene: NA; v_gene: TRBV19; len: 15; CDR3aa: CASSMQQELNEKLFF; CDR3nt: TGTGCCAGTAGTATGCAACAGGAGCTTAATGAAAAACTGTTTTTT
abundance: NA; j_gene: TRBJ2-7; d_gene: TRBD2; v_gene: TRBV9; len: 16; CDR3aa: CASSVDGTSGSVEQYF; CDR3nt: TGTGCCAGCAGCGTAGATGGCACTAGCGGGAGTGTCGAGCAGTACTTC
abundance: NA; j_gene: TRBJ2-1; d_gene: NA; v_gene: TRBV5-4; len: 14; CDR3aa: CASSFRGTVDEQFF; CDR3nt: TGTGCCAGCAGCTTTAGGGGGACCGTAGATGAGCAGTTCTTC
abundance: NA; j_gene: TRBJ2-5; d_gene: NA; v_gene: TRBV2; len: 13; CDR3aa: CASRPTLQETQYF; CDR3nt: TGTGCCAGCCGTCCCACACTACAAGAGACCCAGTACTTC
abundance: NA; j_gene: TRBJ2-5; d_gene: TRBD2; v_gene: TRBV28; len: 14; CDR3aa: CASSLTSGQETQYF; CDR3nt: TGTGCCAGCAGTTTAACTAGCGGGCAAGAGACCCAGTACTTC
abundance: NA; j_gene: TRBJ2-5; d_gene: TRBD2; v_gene: TRBV7-6; len: 15; CDR3aa: CASSLGAAREEAQYF; CDR3nt: TGTGCCAGCAGCTTAGGGGCGGCGCGGGAGGAGGCCCAGTACTTC
abundance: NA; j_gene: TRBJ1-1; d_gene: NA; v_gene: TRBV18; len: 14; CDR3aa: CASSPEGIDTEAFF; CDR3nt: TGTGCCAGCTCACCGGAGGGAATCGACACTGAAGCTTTCTTT
abundance: NA; j_gene: TRBJ1-5; d_gene: NA; v_gene: TRBV5-5; len: 15; CDR3aa: CASSLDQISNQPQHF; CDR3nt: TGTGCCAGCAGCTTGGACCAGATATCCAATCAGCCCCAGCATTTT
abundance: few; j_gene: TRBJ2-1; d_gene: TRBD2; v_gene: TRBV6-1; len: 15; CDR3aa: CASSFSGRKYNEQFF; CDR3nt: TGTGCCAGCAGTTTTAGCGGGAGAAAGTACAATGAGCAGTTCTTC
abundance: NA; j_gene: TRBJ2-3; d_gene: TRBD1; v_gene: TRBV27; len: 15; CDR3aa: CASSRGTGGRDTQYF; CDR3nt: TGTGCCAGCAGTAGAGGGACAGGGGGCAGAGATACGCAGTATTTT
abundance: few; j_gene: TRBJ2-1; d_gene: NA; v_gene: TRBV7-9; len: 11; CDR3aa: CSSSRNNEQFF; CDR3nt: TGTTCCAGCAGTAGAAACAATGAGCAGTTCTTC
abundance: few; j_gene: TRBJ1-4; d_gene: TRBD1; v_gene: TRBV5-1; len: 14; CDR3aa: CASSPTGGIEKLFF; CDR3nt: TGCGCCAGCAGCCCAACAGGGGGCATTGAAAAACTGTTTTTT
abundance: few; j_gene: TRBJ2-7; d_gene: TRBD2; v_gene: TRBV7-9; len: 15; CDR3aa: CASRPSLAGVDEQYF; CDR3nt: TGTGCCAGCAGACCTTCCCTAGCGGGAGTCGACGAGCAGTACTTC
abundance: NA; j_gene: TRBJ1-1; d_gene: NA; v_gene: TRBV19; len: 12; CDR3aa: CASRSQNTEAFF; CDR3nt: TGTGCCAGTAGGTCCCAGAACACTGAAGCTTTCTTT
abundance: NA; j_gene: TRBJ1-2; d_gene: TRBD1; v_gene: TRBV28; len: 14; CDR3aa: CASSNPGTVYGYTF; CDR3nt: TGTGCCAGCAGCAACCCCGGGACAGTTTATGGCTACACCTTC
abundance: few; j_gene: TRBJ1-1; d_gene: NA; v_gene: TRBV20-1; len: 11; CDR3aa: CSARDAGLAFF; CDR3nt: TGCAGTGCTAGAGATGCAGGGTTAGCTTTCTTT
abundance: NA; j_gene: TRBJ2-7; d_gene: NA; v_gene: TRBV18; len: 15; CDR3aa: CASSRARTEAYEQYF; CDR3nt: TGTGCCAGCTCACGGGCCCGGACAGAAGCCTACGAGCAGTACTTC
abundance: few; j_gene: TRBJ2-2; d_gene: NA; v_gene: TRBV5-4; len: 13; CDR3aa: CASSLPVLGELFF; CDR3nt: TGTGCCAGCAGCCTTCCGGTATTAGGGGAGCTGTTTTTT
abundance: NA; j_gene: TRBJ2-1; d_gene: NA; v_gene: TRBV9; len: 14; CDR3aa: CASSPRLVYNEQFF; CDR3nt: TGTGCCAGCAGCCCCAGGCTGGTGTACAATGAGCAGTTCTTC
abundance: NA; j_gene: TRBJ1-2; d_gene: TRBD1; v_gene: TRBV15; len: 15; CDR3aa: CATSRGGTGNYGYTF; CDR3nt: TGTGCCACCAGCAGAGGGGGGACAGGGAACTATGGCTACACCTTC
abundance: few; j_gene: TRBJ2-1; d_gene: NA; v_gene: TRBV9; len: 15; CDR3aa: CASSVGTLTYNEQFF; CDR3nt: TGTGCCAGCAGCGTGGGGACACTGACCTACAATGAGCAGTTCTTC
abundance: NA; j_gene: TRBJ2-7; d_gene: NA; v_gene: TRBV28; len: 14; CDR3aa: CASSFQPTSYEQYF; CDR3nt: TGTGCCAGCAGTTTCCAACCGACTAGCTACGAGCAGTACTTC
abundance: NA; j_gene: TRBJ2-7; d_gene: TRBD1; v_gene: TRBV6-1; len: 14; CDR3aa: CASSETGIVHEQYF; CDR3nt: TGTGCCAGCAGTGAGACAGGGATTGTCCACGAGCAGTACTTC
abundance: NA; j_gene: TRBJ2-7; d_gene: NA; v_gene: TRBV5-1; len: 14; CDR3aa: CASSLERGSYEQYF; CDR3nt: TGCGCCAGCAGCTTGGAACGGGGCTCCTACGAGCAGTACTTC